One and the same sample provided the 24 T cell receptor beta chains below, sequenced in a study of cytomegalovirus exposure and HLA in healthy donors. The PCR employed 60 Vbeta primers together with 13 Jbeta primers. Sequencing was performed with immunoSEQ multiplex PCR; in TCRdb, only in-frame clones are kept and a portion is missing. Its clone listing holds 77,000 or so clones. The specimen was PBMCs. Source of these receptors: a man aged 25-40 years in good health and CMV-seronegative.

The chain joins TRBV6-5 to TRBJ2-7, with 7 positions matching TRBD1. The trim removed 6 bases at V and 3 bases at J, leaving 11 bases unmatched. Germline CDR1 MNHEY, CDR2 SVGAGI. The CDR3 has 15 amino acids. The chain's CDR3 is CASRSPGQKDYEQYF. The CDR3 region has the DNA TGTGCCAGCAGGTCACCGGGACAGAAAGACTACGAGCAGTACTTC.

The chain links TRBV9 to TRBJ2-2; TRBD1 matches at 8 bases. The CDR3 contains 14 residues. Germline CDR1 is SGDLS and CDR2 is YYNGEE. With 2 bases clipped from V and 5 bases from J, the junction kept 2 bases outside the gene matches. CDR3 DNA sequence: TGTGCCAGCAGCGTCAGGGGGCGAACCGGGGAGCTGTTTTTT. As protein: CASSVRGRTGELFF.

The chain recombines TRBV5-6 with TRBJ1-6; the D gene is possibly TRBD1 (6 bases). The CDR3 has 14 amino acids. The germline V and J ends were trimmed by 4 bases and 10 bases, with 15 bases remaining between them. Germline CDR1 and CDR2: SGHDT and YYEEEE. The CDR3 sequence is CASSPSTGHSPLHF. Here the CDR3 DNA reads TGTGCCAGCAGCCCCTCAACAGGGCACTCACCCCTCCACTTT. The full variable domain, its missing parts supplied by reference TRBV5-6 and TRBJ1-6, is DAGVTQSPTHLIKTRGQQVTLRCSPKSGHDTVSWYQQALGQGPQFIFQYYEEEERQRGNFPDRFSGHQFPNYSSELNVNALLLGDSALYLCASSPSTGHSPLHFGNGTRLTVT.

The CDR3 coding sequence is TGTGCCATCCGACAGGGAGACACCGGGGAGCTGTTTTTT. Its translation: CAIRQGDTGELFF. This sequence joins TRBV6-5 and TRBJ2-2; 7 nucleotides match TRBD1. Germline V CDR1 and CDR2: MNHEY, SVGAGI. This CDR3 spans 13 amino acids. V trimming: 10 bases; J trimming: 3 bases; junction bases outside the gene matches: 5.

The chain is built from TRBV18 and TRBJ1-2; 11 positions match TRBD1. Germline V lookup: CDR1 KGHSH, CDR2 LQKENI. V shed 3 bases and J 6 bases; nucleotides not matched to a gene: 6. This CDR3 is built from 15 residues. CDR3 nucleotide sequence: TGTGCCAGCTCACCCATATCGGGACAGGGGGATGGCTACACCTTC. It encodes CASSPISGQGDGYTF.

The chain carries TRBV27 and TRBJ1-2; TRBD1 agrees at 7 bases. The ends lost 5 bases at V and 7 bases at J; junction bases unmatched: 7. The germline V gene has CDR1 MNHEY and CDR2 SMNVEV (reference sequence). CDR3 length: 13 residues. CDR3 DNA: TGTGCCAGCAGTCCACAGGGGTCATCTGGCTACACCTTC. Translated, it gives CASSPQGSSGYTF.

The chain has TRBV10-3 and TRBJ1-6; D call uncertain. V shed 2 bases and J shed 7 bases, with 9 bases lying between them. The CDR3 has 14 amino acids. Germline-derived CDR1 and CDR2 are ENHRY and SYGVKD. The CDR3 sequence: CAISEPSRNSPLHF. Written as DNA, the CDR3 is TGTGCCATCAGTGAGCCCTCTCGGAATTCACCCCTCCACTTT.

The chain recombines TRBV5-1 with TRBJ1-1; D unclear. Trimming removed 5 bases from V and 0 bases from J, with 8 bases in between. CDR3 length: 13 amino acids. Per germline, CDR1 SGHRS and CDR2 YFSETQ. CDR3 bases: TGCGCCAGCAGGGAGGTAATGAACACTGAAGCTTTCTTT. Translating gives CASREVMNTEAFF.

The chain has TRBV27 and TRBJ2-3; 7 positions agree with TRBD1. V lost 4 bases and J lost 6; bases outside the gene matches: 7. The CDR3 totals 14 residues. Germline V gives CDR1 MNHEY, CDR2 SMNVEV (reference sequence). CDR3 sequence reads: CASSWVGGLDTQYF. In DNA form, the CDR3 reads TGTGCCAGCAGTTGGGTAGGGGGCTTGGATACGCAGTATTTT.

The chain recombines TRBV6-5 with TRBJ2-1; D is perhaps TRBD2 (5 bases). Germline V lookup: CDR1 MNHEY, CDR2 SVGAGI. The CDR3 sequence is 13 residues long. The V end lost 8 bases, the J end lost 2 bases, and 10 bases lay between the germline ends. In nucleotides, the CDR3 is TGTGCCAGCCGGAGGAATCCCTACAATGAGCAGTTCTTC. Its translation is CASRRNPYNEQFF.

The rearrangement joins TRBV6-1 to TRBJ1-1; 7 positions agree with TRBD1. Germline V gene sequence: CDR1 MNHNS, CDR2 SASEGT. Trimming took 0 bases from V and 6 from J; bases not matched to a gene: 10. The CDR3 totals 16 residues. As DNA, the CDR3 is TGTGCCAGCAGTGAAGCAAGGAGACAGGGTTCGGCTGAAGCTTTCTTT. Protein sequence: CASSEARRQGSAEAFF.

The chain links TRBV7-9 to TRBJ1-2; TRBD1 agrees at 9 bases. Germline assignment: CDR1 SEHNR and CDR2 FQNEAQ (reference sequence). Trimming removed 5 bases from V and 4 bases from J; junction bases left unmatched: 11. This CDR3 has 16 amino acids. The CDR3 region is CASSARDRASFYGYTF. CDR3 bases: TGTGCCAGCAGCGCTAGGGACAGGGCGTCCTTCTATGGCTACACCTTC.

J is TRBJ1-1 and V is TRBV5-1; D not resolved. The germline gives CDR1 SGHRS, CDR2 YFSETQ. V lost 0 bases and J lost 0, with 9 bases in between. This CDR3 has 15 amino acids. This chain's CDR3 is CASSLEPELNTEAFF. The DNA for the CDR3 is TGCGCCAGCAGCTTGGAACCAGAACTGAACACTGAAGCTTTCTTT.

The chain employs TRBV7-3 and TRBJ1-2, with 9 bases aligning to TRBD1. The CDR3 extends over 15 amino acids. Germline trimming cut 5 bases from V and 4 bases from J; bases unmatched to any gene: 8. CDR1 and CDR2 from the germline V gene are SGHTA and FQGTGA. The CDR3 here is CASSQSGTGLYGYTF. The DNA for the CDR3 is TGTGCCAGCAGCCAGTCCGGGACAGGGCTCTATGGCTACACCTTC.

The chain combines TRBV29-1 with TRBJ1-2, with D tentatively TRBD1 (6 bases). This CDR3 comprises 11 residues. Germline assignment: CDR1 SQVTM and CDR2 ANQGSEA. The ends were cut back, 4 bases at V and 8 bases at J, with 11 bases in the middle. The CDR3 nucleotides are TGCAGCGTTGCGGGGGGCGAGGGCTACACCTTC. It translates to CSVAGGEGYTF. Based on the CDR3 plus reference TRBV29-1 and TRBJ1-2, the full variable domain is SAVISQKPSRDICQRGTSLTIQCQVDSQVTMMFWYRQQPGQSLTLIATANQGSEATYESGFVIDKFPISRPNLTFSTLTVSNMSPEDSSIYLCSVAGGEGYTFGSGTRLTVV.

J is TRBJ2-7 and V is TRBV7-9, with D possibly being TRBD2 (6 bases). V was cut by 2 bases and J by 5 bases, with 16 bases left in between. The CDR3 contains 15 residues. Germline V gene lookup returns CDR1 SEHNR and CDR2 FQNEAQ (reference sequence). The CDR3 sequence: CASSLSPSVINEQYF. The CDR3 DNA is TGTGCCAGCAGCTTATCCCCTAGCGTGATCAACGAGCAGTACTTC. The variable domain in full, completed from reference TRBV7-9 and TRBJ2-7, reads DTGVSQNPRHKITKRGQNVTFRCDPISEHNRLYWYRQTLGQGPEFLTYFQNEAQLEKSRLLSDRFSAERPKGSFSTLEIQRTEQGDSAMYLCASSLSPSVINEQYFGPGTRLTVT.

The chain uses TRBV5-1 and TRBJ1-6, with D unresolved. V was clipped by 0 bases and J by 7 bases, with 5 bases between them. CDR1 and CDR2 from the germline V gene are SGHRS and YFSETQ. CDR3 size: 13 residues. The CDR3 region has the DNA TGCGCCAGCAGCTTGGAACAGAATTCACCCCTCCACTTT. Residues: CASSLEQNSPLHF.

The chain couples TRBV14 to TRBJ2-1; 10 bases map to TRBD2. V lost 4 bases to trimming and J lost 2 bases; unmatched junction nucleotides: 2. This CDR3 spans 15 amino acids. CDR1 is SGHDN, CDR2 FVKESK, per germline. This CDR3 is CASSRTSGTYNEQFF. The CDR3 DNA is TGTGCCAGCAGCCGCACTAGCGGGACCTACAATGAGCAGTTCTTC.

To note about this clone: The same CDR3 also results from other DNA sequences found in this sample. The CDR3 protein is CASSPTRDRGDEQYF. DNA of the CDR3: TGTGCCAGCTCACCTACCCGGGACAGGGGAGATGAGCAGTACTTC. V and J are TRBV18 and TRBJ2-7; 10 bases are a match to TRBD1. Germline CDR1 is KGHSH and CDR2 is LQKENI. The length of the CDR3 is 15 residues. V trimming: 3 bases; J trimming: 7 bases; junction bases outside the gene matches: 9.

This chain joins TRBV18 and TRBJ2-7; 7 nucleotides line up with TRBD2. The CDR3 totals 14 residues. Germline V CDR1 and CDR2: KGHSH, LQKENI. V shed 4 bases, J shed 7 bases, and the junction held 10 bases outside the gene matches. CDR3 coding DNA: TGTGCCAGCTCACTGGCTAGCGGAAGTTGGGAGCAGTACTTC. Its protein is CASSLASGSWEQYF.

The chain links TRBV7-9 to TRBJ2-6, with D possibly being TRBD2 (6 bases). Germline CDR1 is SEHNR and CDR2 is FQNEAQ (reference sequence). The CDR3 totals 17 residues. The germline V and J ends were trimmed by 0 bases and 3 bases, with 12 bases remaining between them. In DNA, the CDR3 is TGTGCCAGCAGCTTAGCGTGGGGGGATAGTGGGGCCAACGTCCTGACTTTC. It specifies CASSLAWGDSGANVLTF.

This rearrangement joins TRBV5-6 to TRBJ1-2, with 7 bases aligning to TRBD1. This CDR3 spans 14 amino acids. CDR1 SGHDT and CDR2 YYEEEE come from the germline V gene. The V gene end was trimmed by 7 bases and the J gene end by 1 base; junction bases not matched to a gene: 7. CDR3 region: CASWTGQNNYGYTF. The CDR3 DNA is TGTGCCAGCTGGACGGGACAGAATAACTATGGCTACACCTTC. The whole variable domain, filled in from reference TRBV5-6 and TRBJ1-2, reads DAGVTQSPTHLIKTRGQQVTLRCSPKSGHDTVSWYQQALGQGPQFIFQYYEEEERQRGNFPDRFSGHQFPNYSSELNVNALLLGDSALYLCASWTGQNNYGYTFGSGTRLTVV.

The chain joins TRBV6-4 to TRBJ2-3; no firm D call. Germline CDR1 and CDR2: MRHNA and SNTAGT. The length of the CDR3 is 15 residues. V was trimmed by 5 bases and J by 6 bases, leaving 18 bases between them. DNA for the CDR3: TGTGCCAGCAGTCCGTCTGCCGTCGGGTTCGATACGCAGTATTTT. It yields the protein CASSPSAVGFDTQYF.

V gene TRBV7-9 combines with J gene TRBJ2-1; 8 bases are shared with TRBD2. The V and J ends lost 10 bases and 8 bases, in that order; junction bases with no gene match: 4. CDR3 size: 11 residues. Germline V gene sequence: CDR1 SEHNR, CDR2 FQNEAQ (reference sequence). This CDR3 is CATGGYDEQFF. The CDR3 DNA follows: TGTGCCACGGGAGGGTATGATGAGCAGTTCTTC. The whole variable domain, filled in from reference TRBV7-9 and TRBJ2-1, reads DTGVSQNPRHKITKRGQNVTFRCDPISEHNRLYWYRQTLGQGPEFLTYFQNEAQLEKSRLLSDRFSAERPKGSFSTLEIQRTEQGDSAMYLCATGGYDEQFFGPGTRLTVL.